This is a list of T cell receptor beta chains from one sample in a study of blood T cells in healthy people across ages. A single record per CDR3 protein comes from TCRdb applying MiXCR to the 5' RACE reads. The table lists about 1.4 million distinct CDR3 sequences, approximately 59% of them singletons, with under 8.5% in the top ten. The specimen sequenced was blood. These receptors were collected from a man aged 18 to 35 in good health. Each CDR3 is given with its conserved first and last residue. A D gene is named only where the DNA matches it firmly. Not all rows give a size; the values are once, few, many and, for expanded clones, a class.

>TRBV7-2|.|TRBJ2-4|12|few
CASSSTRGKQYF
TGTGCCAGCAGTTCTACTCGGGGGAAGCAGTACTTC
>TRBV6-2/TRBV6-3|.|TRBJ2-5|14|.
CASSPLDLRETQYF
TGTGCCAGCAGTCCCTTAGATCTACGGGAGACCCAGTACTTC
>TRBV27|.|TRBJ2-7|14|once
CASSFGGGVYEQYF
TGTGCCAGCAGTTTTGGAGGGGGGGTCTACGAGCAGTACTTC
>TRBV2|TRBD1|TRBJ2-1|14|.
CASSEGTGFNEQFF
TGTGCCAGCAGCGAGGGGACAGGTTTTAACGAGCAGTTCTTC
>TRBV2|.|TRBJ2-5|15|once
CASSEAGTKLETQYF
TGTGCCAGCAGTGAAGCCGGGACAAAACTGGAGACCCAGTACTTC
>TRBV6-5|.|TRBJ1-2|13|.
CASVKKLGDGYTF
TGTGCCAGCGTAAAGAAATTGGGCGATGGCTACACCTTC
>TRBV29-1|.|TRBJ1-2|13|.
CSVFDPAHYGYTF
TGCAGCGTTTTTGACCCGGCCCACTATGGCTACACCTTC
>TRBV6-2/TRBV6-3|.|TRBJ2-7|14|once
CASRSRGTFYEQYF
TGTGCCAGCAGATCTAGGGGGACTTTCTACGAGCAGTACTTC
>TRBV7-2|.|TRBJ2-7|16|.
CASSLAARGPFGEQYF
TGTGCCAGCAGCTTAGCCGCCCGGGGCCCCTTTGGGGAGCAGTACTTC
>TRBV15|.|TRBJ2-5|16|few
CATRGFTGLKSETQYF
TGTGCCACCAGAGGGTTTACGGGACTGAAGTCTGAGACCCAGTACTTC
>TRBV6-2/TRBV6-3|TRBD2|TRBJ2-3|14|.
CAGDRAGGFNTQYF
TGTGCCGGCGATCGAGCGGGAGGATTCAATACGCAGTATTTT
>TRBV5-1|TRBD1|TRBJ2-3|16|.
CASSATGTVNTDTQYF
TGCGCCAGCAGCGCAACCGGGACAGTGAACACAGATACGCAGTATTTT
>TRBV6-5|.|TRBJ1-4|15|once
CASSRTGRLNEKLFF
TGTGCCAGCAGCCGTACGGGACGGCTTAATGAAAAACTGTTTTTT
>TRBV20-1|.|TRBJ1-1|16|.
CSARDPPRMKNTEAFF
TGCAGTGCTAGAGATCCACCACGGATGAAGAACACTGAAGCTTTCTTT
>TRBV7-6|.|TRBJ2-1|16|.
CASSLEWLATYNEQFF
TGTGCCAGCAGCTTAGAGTGGCTAGCAACCTACAATGAGCAGTTCTTC
>TRBV4-1|TRBD1|TRBJ1-2|17|few
CASSRKPTGQEHYGYTF
TGCGCCAGCAGCCGAAAGCCTACGGGACAGGAGCACTATGGCTACACCTTC
>TRBV6-6|.|TRBJ1-5|16|.
CANNFSKGDGGQPQHF
TGTGCCAACAACTTCTCAAAAGGGGACGGAGGTCAGCCCCAGCATTTT
>TRBV11-1|.|TRBJ2-1|15|.
CASSRIYSSYNEQFF
TGTGCCAGCAGCCGGATTTATAGCTCCTACAATGAGCAGTTCTTC
>TRBV6-6|.|TRBJ2-7|17|.
CASSYSNKRADSYEQYF
TGTGCCAGCAGTTACTCGAATAAGCGGGCTGATTCCTACGAGCAGTACTTC
>TRBV20-1|TRBD2|TRBJ2-1|14|.
CSASVGRAQNEQFF
TGCAGTGCTAGTGTCGGGAGGGCCCAAAATGAGCAGTTCTTC